This record covers a single T cell receptor beta chain. The antigen is not known. The record originates from a study of siplizumab effects on memory and regulatory T cells. Libraries were prepared by immunoSEQ multiplex PCR; TCRdb keeps only in-frame clonotypes and omits some of them. The repertoire holds tens of thousands of clones, with approximately 93% as singletons. Overall study results and limits: The authors mapped only a minor fraction of alloreactive clones to unstimulated subsets. Alloreactive CD4+ clones that could be mapped were on average about 71% Treg-derived with siplizumab, against about 30% in controls. Suppression by proliferating Tregs derived from siplizumab cultures was not verified. Naive T cells seemed more diverse than memory cells and seemed major alloresponse contributors.

CDR1 is LNHDA and CDR2 is SQIVND in the germline V gene (reference sequence). Germline trimming cut 8 bases from V and 6 bases from J; bases unmatched to any gene: 7. The CDR3 is 14 residues long. The TCR was taken from a human donor in good health. The chain couples TRBV19 to TRBJ2-2, with 9 bases matching TRBD1. Material for sequencing was CD8+ T cells sorted from blood. The CDR3 bases are TGTGCCAGTGGGTCTACAGGGGGCTCCGGGGAGCTGTTTTTT. This sequence encodes CASGSTGGSGELFF. The variable domain in full, with the rest retrieved from reference TRBV19 and TRBJ2-2, is DGGITQSPKYLFRKEGQNVTLSCEQNLNHDAMYWYRQDPGQGLRLIYYSQIVNDFQKGDIAEGYSVSREKKESFPLTVTSAQKNPTAFYLCASGSTGGSGELFFGEGSRLTVL.